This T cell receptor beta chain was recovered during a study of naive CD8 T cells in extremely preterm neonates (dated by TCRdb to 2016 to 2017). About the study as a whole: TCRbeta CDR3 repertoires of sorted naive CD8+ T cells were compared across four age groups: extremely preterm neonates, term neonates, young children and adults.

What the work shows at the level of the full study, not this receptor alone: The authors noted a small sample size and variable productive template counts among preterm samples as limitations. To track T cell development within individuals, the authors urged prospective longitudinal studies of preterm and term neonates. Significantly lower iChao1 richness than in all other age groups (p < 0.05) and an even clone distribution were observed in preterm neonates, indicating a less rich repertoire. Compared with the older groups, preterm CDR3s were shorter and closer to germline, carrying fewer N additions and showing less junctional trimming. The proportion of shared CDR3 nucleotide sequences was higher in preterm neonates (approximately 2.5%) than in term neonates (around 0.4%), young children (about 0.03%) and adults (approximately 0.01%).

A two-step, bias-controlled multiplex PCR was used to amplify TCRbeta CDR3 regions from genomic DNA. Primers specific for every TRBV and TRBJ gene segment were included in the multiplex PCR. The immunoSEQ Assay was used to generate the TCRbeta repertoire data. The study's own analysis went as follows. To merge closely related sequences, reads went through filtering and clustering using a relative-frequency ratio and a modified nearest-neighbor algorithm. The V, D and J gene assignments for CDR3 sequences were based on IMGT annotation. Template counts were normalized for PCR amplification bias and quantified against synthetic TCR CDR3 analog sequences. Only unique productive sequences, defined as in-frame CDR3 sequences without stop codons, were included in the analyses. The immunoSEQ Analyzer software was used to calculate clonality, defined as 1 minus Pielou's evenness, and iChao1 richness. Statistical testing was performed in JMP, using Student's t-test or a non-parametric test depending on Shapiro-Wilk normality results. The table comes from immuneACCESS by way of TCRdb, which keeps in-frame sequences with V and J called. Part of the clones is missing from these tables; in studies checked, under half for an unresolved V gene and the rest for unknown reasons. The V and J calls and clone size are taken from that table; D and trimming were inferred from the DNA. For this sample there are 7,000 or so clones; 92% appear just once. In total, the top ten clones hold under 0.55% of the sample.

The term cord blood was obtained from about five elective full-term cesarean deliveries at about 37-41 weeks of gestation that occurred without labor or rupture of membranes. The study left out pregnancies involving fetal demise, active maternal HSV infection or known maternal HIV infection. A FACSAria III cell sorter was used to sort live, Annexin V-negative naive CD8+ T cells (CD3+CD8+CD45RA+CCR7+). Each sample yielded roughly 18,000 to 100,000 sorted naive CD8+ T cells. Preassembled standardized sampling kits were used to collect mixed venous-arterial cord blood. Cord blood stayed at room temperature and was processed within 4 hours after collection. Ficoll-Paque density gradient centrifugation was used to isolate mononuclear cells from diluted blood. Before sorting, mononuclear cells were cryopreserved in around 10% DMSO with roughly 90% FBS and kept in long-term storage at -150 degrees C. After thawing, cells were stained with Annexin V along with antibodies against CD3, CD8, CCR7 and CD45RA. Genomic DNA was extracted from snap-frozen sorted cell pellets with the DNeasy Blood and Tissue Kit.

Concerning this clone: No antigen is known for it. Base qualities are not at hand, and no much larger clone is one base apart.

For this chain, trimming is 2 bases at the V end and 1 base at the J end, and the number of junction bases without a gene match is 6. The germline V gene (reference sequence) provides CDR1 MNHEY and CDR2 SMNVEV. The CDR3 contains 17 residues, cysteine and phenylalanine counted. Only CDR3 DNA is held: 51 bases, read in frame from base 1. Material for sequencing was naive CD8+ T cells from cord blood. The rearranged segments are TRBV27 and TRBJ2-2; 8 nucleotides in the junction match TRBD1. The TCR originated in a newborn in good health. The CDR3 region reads CASSLPSGTGNTGELFF. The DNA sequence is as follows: TGTGCCAGCAGTTTACCTTCGGGGACAGGGAACACCGGGGAGCTGTTTTTT.